The present T cell receptor beta chain was sequenced within a study of blood T cell repertoires in COVID-19 (dated by TCRdb to about 2020). Study-level background: Collaborator samples came from the United States, Italy and Spain and covered acute and convalescent phases of COVID-19. The material from the prospective study consisted of cDNA or gDNA derived from T cells, B-cell-depleted T cells, or PBMCs. Subjects who had been exposed to COVID-19, were actively infected with it, or had recovered from it provided the deeply sampled blood TCRbeta repertoires that made up the dataset. The repertoires were released in a freely available public database intended as a resource for research on the immune response to SARS-CoV-2. The samples were drawn from the first 160 participants of the ongoing ImmuneRACE study and from 1,254 subjects provided by 6 global collaborators. Sample metadata almost always included a de-identified subject ID, COVID-19 status, age in years and sex. HLA class I and class II types, where available, came from metadata supplied by the sample provider rather than from assay-based typing.

The paper's findings and limits, for the study overall: The quantity of clinical and demographic metadata differed by source and by participant and was supplied without curation.

Whole blood was collected in K2EDTA tubes by collaborating institutions according to the institutions' own protocols. Collaborator samples were shipped for TCRbeta analysis as frozen whole blood, isolated PBMCs, or DNA extracted from either sample type. The immunoSEQ Assay, a bias-controlled multiplex PCR, was used to amplify TCRbeta CDR3 regions from genomic DNA. From the authors' description of their analysis: The number of nucleated cells in each sample was estimated by amplification of reference gene primers within the assay. To quantify the absolute abundance of each unique TCRbeta CDR3 rearrangement, sequence reads were collapsed and filtered. For each sample, productive Simpson clonality was calculated as the square root of Simpson's diversity index over productive rearrangements. The table comes from immuneACCESS by way of TCRdb, which keeps in-frame sequences with V and J called. Part of the clones is missing from these tables; in studies checked, under half for an unresolved V gene and the rest for unknown reasons. V, J and clone size are those of that table, while D and trimming were read from the DNA. The sample includes about 74,000 clones, with 90% observed a single time. The ten largest clones take up about 1.5% of the sample.

The germline V gene specifies MNHEY as CDR1 and SVGEGT as CDR2. Deletion took 0 bases off V and 6 bases off J, with a span of 15 bases between the germline ends. The CDR3 holds 16 amino acids from the cysteine to the phenylalanine. Kept here is only the CDR3 DNA, which spans 48 bases and is read in frame from base 1. Details on this clone: No cognate antigen has been identified for it. One base away there is no much larger clone; base qualities are not given.

The source is a man aged 45 to 65 with acute or convalescent COVID-19. The chain is assembled from TRBV6-2 or TRBV6-3 and TRBJ1-5; TRBD1 is possibly the D segment (6 matching bases). The sequencing input was peripheral blood. The encoded CDR3 is CASSYSVDRSGQPQHF. The nucleotides are TGTGCCAGCAGTTACTCCGTCGACAGGTCCGGTCAGCCCCAGCATTTT.